Listed here are 2 T cell receptor beta chains from one sample, sequenced in a study of T cells in Graves' hyperthyroidism and ophthalmopathy. Amplified TCR beta CDR3 regions came from RNA transcripts. HTBI primers drove first-round RT-PCR of the TCR CDR3. TCRdb re-derived calls from the multiplex PCR reads in MiXCR, one entry per CDR3 protein. This sample yields some 400,000 distinct CDR3 sequences, of which over 15% are seen a single time; around 4% belongs to the top ten. What was sequenced was blood. The origin of the receptors is a woman in her late teens or twenties with Graves' hyperthyroidism.

The table lists this clonotype with many counts. The CDR3 bases are TGTGCCAGCAGCCGGGACGATAATTCACCCCTCCACTTT. This translates into CASSRDDNSPLHF. The rearrangement links TRBV14 to TRBJ1-6, with a possible D match to TRBD1 (5 bases). Per the germline V gene, CDR1 is SGHDN and CDR2 is FVKESK. V was pared by 4 bases and J by 5 bases, with 6 bases between. The CDR3 contains 13 residues.

This clonotype was counted between two and nine times. The chain is built from TRBV11-2 and TRBJ2-7; D call uncertain. The CDR3 spans 12 residues. The V and J ends lost 2 bases and 9 bases respectively, with 11 bases between them. Germline CDR1 is SGHAT and CDR2 is FQNNGV. CDR3 loop: CASSLSDRRQYF. CDR3 DNA: TGTGCCAGCAGCTTATCGGACCGGAGGCAGTACTTC.